The 30 T cell receptor beta chains in this list originate from one sample, sequenced in a study of Graves' ophthalmopathy and Graves' hyperthyroidism listed by TCRdb under 2018. The listed sequencing device is Illumina HiSeq 2000. TCR beta CDR3 regions were amplified from RNA transcripts for repertoire sequencing. The first round of RT-PCR was done with HTBI primers and the Qiagen OneStep RT-PCR kit, and was followed by a second round of multiplex PCR, then size selection and purification. Using fastp at Q25 and MiXCR, TCRdb reprocessed the public reads and kept productive beta chains. Rows merge per CDR3 protein into single entries with the most common DNA and genes. The sample profile shows under 350,000 distinct CDR3 sequences; roughly 17% of them were found once. More than 9% of the sample lies in the top ten. The sample was peripheral blood. All receptors come from an adult man with Graves' ophthalmopathy.

This clonotype was recorded at least ten times. The V call is TRBV6-2 or TRBV6-3, the J call TRBJ2-7; no clear D. This CDR3 spans 12 amino acids. CDR1 is MNHEY and CDR2 is SVGEGT in the germline V gene. Trimming pared 7 bases from V and 4 bases from J, leaving 11 bases between. CDR3 nucleotide sequence: TGTGCCAGCAACGAGACACCGTACGAGCAGTACTTC. Its protein product is CASNETPYEQYF.

This clonotype was counted at least ten times. The CDR3 DNA sequence: TGTGCCAGTAGATGGGTAGGGACAGGCCCCGCGTCGACTGAAGCTTTCTTT. This gives the protein CASRWVGTGPASTEAFF. The chain couples TRBV19 to TRBJ1-1; 8 bases are shared with TRBD1. Germline V lookup: CDR1 LNHDA, CDR2 SQIVND (reference sequence). This CDR3 is 17 amino acids long. The V and J ends lost 6 bases and 5 bases, in that order; junction bases with no gene match: 17.

This clonotype showed up many times. The CDR3 loop is CASSYLGTANYGYTF. DNA for the CDR3: TGTGCCAGCAGTTACCTCGGGACAGCAAACTATGGCTACACCTTC. The chain links TRBV6-2 or TRBV6-3 to TRBJ1-2, with 7 bases fitting TRBD1. From germline, CDR1 is MNHEY and CDR2 SVGEGT. CDR3 length: 15 residues. V lost 2 bases to trimming and J lost 2 bases; unmatched junction nucleotides: 5.

The chain is built from TRBV6-1 and TRBJ2-7; the match to TRBD2 covers 10 bases. V shed 6 bases and J 3 bases; nucleotides not matched to a gene: 5. CDR3 size: 14 residues. Germline V lookup: CDR1 MNHNS, CDR2 SASEGT. CDR3 region: CASSTSGKRYEQYF. The CDR3, as DNA: TGTGCCAGCAGCACTAGCGGGAAGCGCTACGAGCAGTACTTC.

This clonotype was counted at least ten times. The V call is TRBV6-1, the J call TRBJ2-7, with 8 bases that match TRBD2. The J segment lost 1 base and the V segment lost 5 bases, leaving 10 bases of the junction unmatched. The CDR3 is 16 residues long. Looked up from germline, CDR1 is MNHNS and CDR2 is SASEGT. Written as DNA, the CDR3 is TGTGCCAGCAGTCCCCGGGGGGGGGCCCAATCCTACGAGCAGTACTTC. Translation gives CASSPRGGAQSYEQYF.

This chain joins TRBV13 and TRBJ2-5, with TRBD1 identical over 7 bases. From germline, CDR1 is PRHDT and CDR2 FYEKMQ (reference sequence). Trimming removed 8 bases from V and 5 bases from J; junction bases left unmatched: 5. This CDR3 has 12 residues. The CDR3 sequence: CASRRGGETQYF. The CDR3 bases are TGTGCCAGCCGGCGAGGGGGCGAGACCCAGTACTTC. Looking up the rest from reference TRBV13 and TRBJ2-5 gives the full variable domain: AAGVIQSPRHLIKEKRETATLKCYPIPRHDTVYWYQQGPGQDPQFLISFYEKMQSDKGSIPDRFSAQQFSDYHSELNMSSLELGDSALYFCASRRGGETQYFGPGTRLLVL.

Many counts were recorded for this clonotype. The genes are TRBV12-3 or TRBV12-4 and TRBJ1-3; TRBD1 agrees at 9 bases. V lost 6 bases and J lost 0; bases outside the gene matches: 12. The CDR3 length is 18 residues. For the CDR3, the DNA is TGTGCCAGCAGCACTCGCGACAGGGGGAAGAGCTCTGGAAACACCATATATTTT. Encoded protein: CASSTRDRGKSSGNTIYF.

In this sample, this clonotype turned up many times. The chain links TRBV29-1 to TRBJ2-5; perhaps D is TRBD1 or TRBD2 (5 bases each). CDR3 length equals 12 residues. V was shortened by 7 bases and J by 5 bases, with 14 bases between the two germline ends. Germline-derived CDR1 and CDR2 are SQVTM and ANQGSEA. Here the CDR3 reads CSGGRVRETQYF. The DNA of the CDR3 is TGCAGCGGGGGACGAGTCCGGGAGACCCAGTACTTC.

This clonotype was detected ten times or more. The chain joins TRBV7-9 to TRBJ2-7; 7 bases agree with TRBD2. Germline CDR1 SEHNR, CDR2 FQNEAQ (reference sequence). The CDR3 loop spans 13 amino acids. V trimming: 5 bases; J trimming: 2 bases; junction bases outside the gene matches: 3. In DNA, the CDR3 is TGTGCCAGCAGCCCGAGCGGGACCTACGAGCAGTACTTC. This translates into CASSPSGTYEQYF.

This clonotype has a count of ten or more. V gene TRBV4-3 combines with J gene TRBJ1-6, with TRBD1 matching over 9 bases. CDR1 is LGHNA and CDR2 is YSLEER in the germline V gene. This CDR3 is built from 15 residues. Trimming at V came to 5 bases and at J to 6 bases, leaving 5 bases not matched to a gene. Here the CDR3 DNA reads TGCGCCAGCAGCGCAAACAGGGGGCTTAATTCACCCCTCCACTTT. It is translated as CASSANRGLNSPLHF.

This clonotype occurred many times. The rearrangement links TRBV6-1 to TRBJ1-1; TRBD1 might be the D (5 bases). Germline-derived CDR1 and CDR2 are MNHNS and SASEGT. V lost 8 bases and J 0 bases, leaving 13 bases between the germline ends. CDR3 length: 14 residues. Here the CDR3 reads CASAGPAMNTEAFF. CDR3 coding DNA: TGTGCCAGCGCGGGACCCGCCATGAACACTGAAGCTTTCTTT.

This clonotype was detected ten times or more. The chain joins TRBV5-1 to TRBJ1-1; D is uncertain. This CDR3 is 13 amino acids long. Per the germline V gene, CDR1 is SGHRS and CDR2 is YFSETQ. V shed 4 bases and J shed 5 bases, with 12 bases lying between them. The CDR3 protein is CASSVPGDTEAFF. As DNA, the CDR3 is TGCGCCAGCAGCGTCCCCGGTGATACTGAAGCTTTCTTT. The whole variable domain, remainder taken from reference TRBV5-1 and TRBJ1-1, is KAGVTQTPRYLIKTRGQQVTLSCSPISGHRSVSWYQQTPGQGLQFLFEYFSETQRNKGNFPGRFSGRQFSNSRSEMNVSTLELGDSALYLCASSVPGDTEAFFGQGTRLTVV.

Only a few counts were recorded for this clonotype. V usage is TRBV5-4 and J usage is TRBJ1-6; D is perhaps TRBD1 (6 bases). V gave up 10 bases and J gave up 5 bases, with 19 bases separating them. Germline CDR1 SGHNT, CDR2 YYREEE (reference sequence). The CDR3 runs 15 residues. The CDR3 reads CAWSQGTPHNSPLHF. In DNA, the CDR3 is TGTGCCTGGAGTCAGGGGACGCCTCATAATTCACCCCTCCACTTT.

The sample holds a few counts of this clonotype. The chain carries TRBV11-2 and TRBJ1-1; TRBD1 might be the D (6 bases). The CDR3 consists of 15 residues. V lost 5 bases and J lost 2, with 15 bases in between. Germline V gene lookup returns CDR1 SGHAT and CDR2 FQNNGV. In nucleotides, the CDR3 is TGTGCCAGCAGCCATGAGCCGGGACACAACACTGAAGCTTTCTTT. This encodes CASSHEPGHNTEAFF.

This clonotype was seen at least ten times. V and J are TRBV6-2 or TRBV6-3 and TRBJ2-7, with TRBD2 matching over 10 bases. V shed 7 bases, J shed 4 bases, and the junction held 4 bases outside the gene matches. Germline V CDR1 and CDR2: MNHEY, SVGEGT. This CDR3 has 13 residues. CDR3 DNA sequence: TGTGCCAGCAACCCTAGCGGGGGTTACGAGCAGTACTTC. Amino acids: CASNPSGGYEQYF.

This clonotype came up a few times. The chain carries TRBV3-1 and TRBJ2-2; 8 bases map to TRBD1. V was clipped by 6 bases and J by 6 bases; unmatched bases: 15. Germline CDR1 is LGHDT and CDR2 is YNNKEL (reference sequence). This CDR3 contains 17 residues. This CDR3 is CASRGDRGGVDAGELFF. In DNA, the CDR3 is TGTGCCAGCAGGGGAGACAGGGGAGGAGTAGACGCCGGGGAGCTGTTTTTT.

This clonotype was recorded many times. This chain connects TRBV12-3 or TRBV12-4 to TRBJ2-5; 11 bases are a match to TRBD2. V lost 6 bases to trimming and J lost 0 bases; unmatched junction nucleotides: 3. The CDR3 runs to 15 residues. CDR3 sequence: CASSLAGGNQETQYF. CDR3 coding DNA: TGTGCCAGCAGCCTAGCGGGGGGTAACCAAGAGACCCAGTACTTC.

The chain links TRBV12-5 to TRBJ1-2, with D unclear. V was trimmed by 8 bases and J by 4 bases, leaving 17 bases between them. Germline CDR1 reads LGHNT; CDR2 reads FRNRAP. CDR3 length: 14 amino acids. CDR3 sequence (DNA): TGTGCTAGTACCAAAAGCGGTGGCCCCTATGGCTACACCTTC. Protein sequence: CASTKSGGPYGYTF.

This clonotype showed up many times. The V gene is TRBV6-1, the J gene TRBJ2-2; tentative D call: TRBD1 (5 bases). Trimming pared 7 bases from V and 14 bases from J, leaving 14 bases between. The V gene's germline CDR1 is MNHNS and CDR2 SASEGT. The CDR3 totals 11 residues. CDR3 DNA sequence: TGTGCCAGCAAGTCAGGGTGGAAACTGTTTTTT. This sequence encodes CASKSGWKLFF.

This clonotype was seen many times. The rearrangement joins TRBV12-3 or TRBV12-4 to TRBJ2-5, with D unresolved. This CDR3 comprises 16 residues. V was trimmed by 6 bases and J by 5 bases, leaving 22 bases between them. CDR3 bases: TGTGCCAGCAGACTCTCTAGGCCTGGAAAATGGGAGACCCAGTACTTC. Protein: CASRLSRPGKWETQYF.

This clonotype came up many times. The chain links TRBV6-5 to TRBJ1-2; D is unresolved. With 7 bases removed from V and 0 bases from J, the gap between germline ends came to 9 bases. From germline, CDR1 is MNHEY and CDR2 SVGAGI. The CDR3 has 13 amino acids. The CDR3 region is CASTYRANYGYTF. For the CDR3, the DNA is TGTGCCAGCACCTACAGAGCTAACTATGGCTACACCTTC.

The chain joins TRBV19 to TRBJ2-7, with a tentative D call TRBD1 (6 bases). The CDR3 has 15 residues. The V and J ends lost 8 bases and 1 base respectively, with 18 bases between them. The germline CDR1 and CDR2 sequences are LNHDA and SQIVND (reference sequence). The CDR3 region has the DNA TGTGCCAGTGCCGGGCGGACAGCGGAATCCTACGAGCAGTACTTC. It translates to CASAGRTAESYEQYF.

The chain employs TRBV11-2 and TRBJ1-2; 7 bases map to TRBD1. The V gene's germline CDR1 is SGHAT and CDR2 FQNNGV. The CDR3 length is 14 residues. V shed 1 base, J shed 5 bases, and the junction held 4 bases outside the gene matches. Here the CDR3 reads CASSLVRRGYGYTF. The CDR3 region has the DNA TGTGCCAGCAGCTTAGTCCGCAGGGGGTATGGCTACACCTTC.

Many counts were recorded for this clonotype. The chain recombines TRBV5-1 with TRBJ1-1; no clear D gene. Trimming removed 5 bases from V and 3 bases from J, with 11 bases in between. The CDR3 runs to 13 residues. Looked up from germline, CDR1 is SGHRS and CDR2 is YFSETQ. The CDR3 nucleotides are TGCGCCAGCAGTCCCATAGACGACACTGAAGCTTTCTTT. It encodes CASSPIDDTEAFF.

This clonotype was observed many times. The chain has TRBV28 and TRBJ1-5, with TRBD1 matching 8 bases. The CDR3 covers 13 residues. CDR1 is MDHEN and CDR2 is SYDVKM in the germline V gene. V lost 10 bases to trimming and J lost 6 bases; unmatched junction nucleotides: 8. CDR3 DNA sequence: TGTGCCACCTTGCGACAGGGGCCTCAGCCCCAGCATTTT. It yields the protein CATLRQGPQPQHF.

This clonotype was seen repeatedly, ten times or more. V usage is TRBV20-1 and J usage is TRBJ2-7; D gene uncertain. The germline V and J ends were trimmed by 3 bases and 1 base, with 16 bases remaining between them. The CDR3 is 15 residues long. Germline CDR1 reads DFQATT; CDR2 reads SNEGSKA (reference sequence). The CDR3 here is CSASHGSLSSYEQYF. CDR3 nucleotides: TGCAGTGCTAGCCACGGCAGCTTATCATCCTACGAGCAGTACTTC.

This chain's CDR3 is CSSSGISTGQGGETQYF. For the CDR3, the DNA is TGCAGCTCTTCAGGCATCAGCACGGGACAAGGCGGGGAGACCCAGTACTTC. This chain uses TRBV29-1 with TRBJ2-5, with D possibly being TRBD1 (6 bases). Germline CDR1 reads SQVTM; CDR2 reads ANQGSEA. The CDR3 has 17 amino acids. V was trimmed by 8 bases and J by 5 bases, leaving 30 bases between them.

Ten or more counts support this clonotype. The V and J genes are TRBV19 and TRBJ2-7; TRBD1 matches 9 bases. This CDR3 region has 18 residues. Trimming took 6 bases from V and 3 from J; bases not matched to a gene: 18. Germline CDR1 reads LNHDA; CDR2 reads SQIVND (reference sequence). The CDR3 sequence: CASRTYHRDRAVYYEQYF. CDR3 nucleotides: TGTGCCAGTAGGACGTACCATCGGGACAGGGCGGTTTACTACGAGCAGTACTTC.

This clonotype was detected ten times or more. The chain employs TRBV27 and TRBJ2-7, with D hard to call. The V end was cut by 2 bases, the J end by 5 bases, with 13 bases between. Germline V gene sequence: CDR1 MNHEY, CDR2 SMNVEV (reference sequence). This CDR3 is built from 14 residues. The CDR3 DNA follows: TGTGCCAGCAGTTTAGGATCGGGCATGGACGAGCAGTACTTC. Its protein product is CASSLGSGMDEQYF.

This clonotype came up many times. This chain joins TRBV19 and TRBJ1-5; D is perhaps TRBD1 (6 bases). Trimming stripped 8 bases from V and 2 bases from J, with 16 bases between. The V gene's germline CDR1 is LNHDA and CDR2 SQIVND (reference sequence). This CDR3 has 15 residues. The CDR3 bases are TGTGCCAGTTTACAGGGAGATTGGGGCAATCAGCCCCAGCATTTT. This translates into CASLQGDWGNQPQHF. The full variable domain, its missing parts supplied by reference TRBV19 and TRBJ1-5, is DGGITQSPKYLFRKEGQNVTLSCEQNLNHDAMYWYRQDPGQGLRLIYYSQIVNDFQKGDIAEGYSVSREKKESFPLTVTSAQKNPTAFYLCASLQGDWGNQPQHFGDGTRLSIL.